The 17 T cell receptor beta chains presented below share a single source sample, sequenced in a study of CD8 T cells in Susac syndrome. After extraction with the RNeasy kit, about 0.5 to 1 ug of the RNA was reverse transcribed using random hexamers. TCRdb reanalysed the immunoSEQ multiplex PCR reads using MiXCR and keeps one entry per CDR3 protein. Among 250,000 to 300,000 distinct CDR3 sequences listed, roughly 85% were seen once. The source material was CD8+ T cells from PBMCs. The source of these receptors is a human donor with multiple sclerosis.

This chain joins TRBV6-5 and TRBJ1-1, with D perhaps matching TRBD1 (5 bases). The germline CDR1 and CDR2 sequences are MNHEY and SVGAGI. CDR3 length equals 14 residues. V was pared by 0 bases and J by 11 bases, with 16 bases between. The CDR3 here is CASSYSGPGPGAFF. The CDR3, as DNA: TGTGCCAGCAGTTACTCCGGGCCGGGGCCAGGGGCTTTCTTT.

Of note for this clonotype: A junction boundary mismatches the germline segment, possibly from a read error. V is TRBV6-2 or TRBV6-3 and J is TRBJ2-5; TRBD1 aligns across 7 bases. Germline loops: CDR1 MNHEY, CDR2 SVGEGT. The CDR3 totals 16 residues. CDR3 sequence: CVSSYPRQGGWETQYF. CDR3 DNA sequence: TGTGTCAGCAGTTACCCGCGACAGGGCGGATGGGAGACCCAGTACTTC.

V and J are TRBV4-3 and TRBJ2-2; TRBD2 agrees at 13 bases. CDR3 length: 17 amino acids. The germline V gene encodes CDR1 LGHNA and CDR2 YSLEER. J lost 7 bases, V lost 1 base, and 6 bases had no gene match. CDR3 nucleotide sequence: TGCGCCAGCAGCCAAGTCGGACTAGCGGGAGACTTCGGGGAGCTGTTTTTT. Translation: CASSQVGLAGDFGELFF.

The V and J genes are TRBV10-3 and TRBJ2-5; D remains ambiguous. V was cut by 6 bases and J by 2 bases, with 13 bases left in between. Germline V lookup: CDR1 ENHRY, CDR2 SYGVKD. The CDR3 totals 14 residues. Here the CDR3 DNA reads TGTGCCATCAGGGACCCCGCAGGTCAAGAGACCCAGTACTTC. Protein product: CAIRDPAGQETQYF.

This chain uses TRBV13 with TRBJ1-2; 7 positions match TRBD1. After removal of 7 bases from V and 2 bases from J, the junction contained 13 bases not matched to a gene. The germline V gene has CDR1 PRHDT and CDR2 FYEKMQ (reference sequence). This CDR3 contains 16 residues. As DNA, the CDR3 is TGTGCCAGCAACAACAGGGGCCCACTAGGAAACTATGGCTACACCTTC. It translates to CASNNRGPLGNYGYTF.

V and J are TRBV20-1 and TRBJ1-3; a possible D gene is TRBD1 (5 bases). CDR1 and CDR2 from the germline V gene are DFQATT and SNEGSKA (reference sequence). This CDR3 comprises 12 residues. Deletions cut 8 bases from V and 3 bases from J, with 11 bases between. The CDR3 coding sequence is TGCAGTCCTACGGGGGTTGGAAACACCATATATTTT. Translated: CSPTGVGNTIYF.

The chain links TRBV20-1 to TRBJ1-2; 7 nucleotides align to TRBD1. V lost 3 bases and J lost 4; bases outside the gene matches: 14. In germline, CDR1 is DFQATT, CDR2 SNEGSKA (reference sequence). The CDR3 extends over 16 amino acids. The CDR3 spells CSARAWGQTLTYGYTF. The DNA of the CDR3 is TGCAGTGCTAGGGCCTGGGGACAGACTCTTACCTATGGCTACACCTTC.

The rearrangement links TRBV4-3 to TRBJ2-5, with 10 bases lining up with TRBD1. Germline CDR1 LGHNA, CDR2 YSLEER. The CDR3 consists of 17 residues. Trimming removed 1 base from V and 5 bases from J; junction bases left unmatched: 10. The CDR3 DNA sequence: TGCGCCAGCAGCCAAGTCTCCGGGACAGGGGTGTGGGAGACCCAGTACTTC. Protein sequence: CASSQVSGTGVWETQYF.

The chain links TRBV7-9 to TRBJ2-7; no clear D gene. The CDR3 runs to 12 residues. The V gene's germline CDR1 is SEHNR and CDR2 FQNEAQ (reference sequence). V dropped 4 bases and J dropped 4 bases, with 8 bases sitting between them. Here the CDR3 DNA reads TGTGCCAGCAGCTCCTACCTGTACGAGCAGTACTTC. Translated, it gives CASSSYLYEQYF.

The genes are TRBV19 and TRBJ2-7; 9 bases line up with TRBD1. V dropped 7 bases and J dropped 2; count of bases not matched to a gene: 6. The CDR3 sequence is 14 residues long. The V gene's germline CDR1 is LNHDA and CDR2 SQIVND (reference sequence). The DNA of the CDR3 is TGTGCCAGTAAGCGCCGGGACAGGGCCTACGAGCAGTACTTC. Amino acid sequence: CASKRRDRAYEQYF.

The chain links TRBV5-1 to TRBJ1-2; 9 bases match TRBD1. The V gene's germline CDR1 is SGHRS and CDR2 YFSETQ. The CDR3 has 17 amino acids. Trimming removed 0 bases from V and 3 bases from J; junction bases left unmatched: 9. The CDR3 is CASSLGDREVSDYGYTF. CDR3 in DNA: TGCGCCAGCAGCTTGGGGGACAGGGAGGTATCGGACTATGGCTACACCTTC.

This sequence joins TRBV27 and TRBJ2-1, with D perhaps matching TRBD2 (5 bases). V lost 3 bases, J lost 12 bases, and 18 bases lay in between. The CDR3 runs 14 residues. Germline lookup yields CDR1 MNHEY and CDR2 SMNVEV (reference sequence). CDR3 DNA sequence: TGTGCCAGCAGTTTCTCGGACCCAAACGGAGGGCAGTTCTTC. This translates into CASSFSDPNGGQFF.

The chain joins TRBV7-2 to TRBJ2-1; perhaps TRBD1 as D (6 bases). This CDR3 region has 14 residues. Germline V gene data show CDR1 as SGHTA and CDR2 as FQGNSA. V gave up 3 bases and J gave up 7 bases, with 13 bases separating them. The CDR3 sequence is CASSFRTAANEQFF. DNA of the CDR3: TGTGCCAGCAGCTTCCGGACAGCCGCGAATGAGCAGTTCTTC. The variable domain in full, completed from reference TRBV7-2 and TRBJ2-1, reads GAGVSQSPSNKVTEKGKDVELRCDPISGHTALYWYRQSLGQGLEFLIYFQGNSAPDKSGLPSDRFSAERTGGSVSTLTIQRTQQEDSAVYLCASSFRTAANEQFFGPGTRLTVL.

V usage is TRBV19 and J usage is TRBJ2-1; 7 positions match TRBD2. The CDR3 extends over 15 amino acids. Trimming removed 1 base from V and 6 bases from J; junction bases left unmatched: 6. The germline gives CDR1 LNHDA, CDR2 SQIVND (reference sequence). As DNA, the CDR3 is TGTGCCAGTAGTATAGCCAGCGGGACCGTCAATGAGCAGTTCTTC. Translated, it gives CASSIASGTVNEQFF.

J is TRBJ1-2 and V is TRBV4-3; no clear D gene. V gave up 0 bases and J gave up 1 base, with 9 bases separating them. In germline, CDR1 is LGHNA, CDR2 YSLEER. The CDR3 consists of 15 residues. As DNA, the CDR3 is TGCGCCAGCAGCCAAGACGGCGGTAGTAACTATGGCTACACCTTC. It codes for CASSQDGGSNYGYTF.

This clonotype was counted a single time. The chain has TRBV2 and TRBJ2-1; D perhaps matches TRBD1 (6 bases). The CDR3 runs to 11 residues. Germline CDR1 SNHLY, CDR2 FYNNEI. The V end was cut by 7 bases, the J end by 7 bases, with 8 bases between. The CDR3: CASMRGNEQFF. The CDR3 DNA sequence: TGTGCCAGCATGAGGGGGAATGAGCAGTTCTTC.

The chain uses TRBV30 and TRBJ1-1; D is undetermined. Trimming stripped 3 bases from V and 5 bases from J, with 13 bases between. Germline CDR1 GTSNPN, CDR2 SVGIG (reference sequence). The CDR3 is 13 residues long. CDR3 loop: CAWRTVARTEAFF. The DNA for the CDR3 is TGTGCCTGGAGAACGGTTGCCCGGACTGAAGCTTTCTTT.